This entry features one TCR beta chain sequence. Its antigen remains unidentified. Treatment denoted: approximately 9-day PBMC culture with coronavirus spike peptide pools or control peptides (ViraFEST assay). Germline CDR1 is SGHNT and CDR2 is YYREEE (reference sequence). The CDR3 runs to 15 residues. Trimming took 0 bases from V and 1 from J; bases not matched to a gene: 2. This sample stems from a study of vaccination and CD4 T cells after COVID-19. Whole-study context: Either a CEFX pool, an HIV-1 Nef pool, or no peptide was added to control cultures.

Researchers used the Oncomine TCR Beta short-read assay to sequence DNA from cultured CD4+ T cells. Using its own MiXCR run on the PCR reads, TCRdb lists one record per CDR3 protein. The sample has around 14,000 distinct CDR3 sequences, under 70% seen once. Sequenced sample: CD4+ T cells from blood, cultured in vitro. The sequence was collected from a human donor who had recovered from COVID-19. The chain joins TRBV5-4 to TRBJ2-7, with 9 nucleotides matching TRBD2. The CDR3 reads CASSLGLAESYEQYF. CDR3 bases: TGTGCCAGCAGCTTGGGACTAGCGGAATCCTACGAGCAGTACTTC.